This entry lists 10 T cell receptor beta chains sequenced from one sample in a study of Ad26.COV2.S vaccination and SARS-CoV-2 variants. TCRdb keeps only in-frame clones here, not all; method: immunoSEQ multiplex PCR. The sample lists 350,000 to 600,000 clones, 80% to 90% seen once, with around 1.6% in the top ten. The treatment was: roughly 19 received Ad26.COV2.S at low or high dose, single or two shots; roughly five received placebo; per-sample allocation not given. On day 63 after the first injection, vaccine and placebo recipients gave samples. The specimen comprised peripheral blood, sampled in a trial of Ad26.COV2.S vaccine versus placebo. The receptors were sampled from a person between 18 and 65 years old who received the Ad26.COV2.S COVID-19 vaccine or a placebo.

This clone was seen a handful of times. The CDR3 sequence: CASSPRTSVGETQYF. The CDR3 DNA is TGTGCCAGCAGTCCCCGGACTAGCGTCGGAGAGACCCAGTACTTC. The chain is built from TRBV25-1 and TRBJ2-5; 9 nucleotides line up with TRBD2. This CDR3 has 15 amino acids. J lost 4 bases, V lost 5 bases, and 8 bases had no gene match. Germline CDR1 is MGHDK and CDR2 is SYGVNS.

This chain uses TRBV7-9 with TRBJ1-6; D is undetermined. The CDR3 has 14 amino acids. Trimming removed 1 base from V and 10 bases from J, with 11 bases in between. The germline V gene has CDR1 SEHNR and CDR2 FQNEAQ (reference sequence). The DNA for the CDR3 is TGTGCCAGCAGCTTAGAGGATAATGGATCACCCCTCCACTTT. Translating it yields CASSLEDNGSPLHF.

The chain carries TRBV7-9 and TRBJ1-4, with D tentatively TRBD1 (6 bases). Trimming shortened V by 2 bases and J by 0 bases, and 16 bases separated the two germline ends. In germline, CDR1 is SEHNR, CDR2 FQNEAQ (reference sequence). CDR3 length: 18 residues. The CDR3 bases are TGTGCCAGCAGCTTAATAGGAACAGGGATTGCAACTAATGAAAAACTGTTTTTT. This encodes CASSLIGTGIATNEKLFF.

The J gene is TRBJ2-1, the V gene TRBV6-5; 10 nucleotides agree with TRBD1. Looked up from germline, CDR1 is MNHEY and CDR2 is SVGAGI. This CDR3 region has 15 residues. V was clipped by 6 bases and J by 4 bases; unmatched bases: 6. DNA for the CDR3: TGTGCCAGCAGCTCTGACAGGGGGCGTTACAATGAGCAGTTCTTC. Translating gives CASSSDRGRYNEQFF.

This clone was picked up a small number of times. CDR3 sequence reads: CAWRFPGAGNTIYF. The CDR3 DNA reads as TGTGCCTGGAGGTTCCCGGGGGCTGGAAACACCATATATTTT. The genes are TRBV30 and TRBJ1-3, with D perhaps matching TRBD1 (5 bases). Germline V gene sequence: CDR1 GTSNPN, CDR2 SVGIG (reference sequence). V dropped 3 bases and J dropped 2 bases, with 11 bases sitting between them. This CDR3 has 14 residues.

V is TRBV18 and J is TRBJ1-5; D ambiguous. Germline V lookup: CDR1 KGHSH, CDR2 LQKENI. This CDR3 is 13 amino acids long. V lost 4 bases and J lost 0, with 4 bases in between. The CDR3 is CASSQGSNQPQHF. The DNA for the CDR3 is TGTGCCAGCTCACAGGGTAGCAATCAGCCCCAGCATTTT.

The rearrangement joins TRBV5-1 to TRBJ2-7; D call uncertain. V was clipped by 4 bases and J by 0 bases, with 11 bases between them. Germline loops: CDR1 SGHRS, CDR2 YFSETQ. This CDR3 comprises 14 residues. The CDR3, as DNA: TGCGCCAGCAGCCCCCGAGGTTCCTCCTACGAGCAGTACTTC. Translating it yields CASSPRGSSYEQYF.

This chain uses TRBV27 with TRBJ2-7; 8 bases line up with TRBD2. The germline CDR1 and CDR2 sequences are MNHEY and SMNVEV (reference sequence). V was pared by 8 bases and J by 2 bases, with 5 bases of the junction left unmatched. The CDR3 is 13 amino acids. CDR3: CASHGLAPYEQYF. DNA for the CDR3: TGTGCCAGCCACGGACTAGCCCCCTACGAGCAGTACTTC.

The chain is built from TRBV2 and TRBJ2-7; tentatively, D is TRBD2 (5 bases). CDR3 length: 14 amino acids. Germline assignment: CDR1 SNHLY and CDR2 FYNNEI. Trimming took 8 bases from V and 4 from J, leaving 18 bases between them. CDR3 region: CASGNGGTAYEQYF. CDR3 bases: TGTGCCAGCGGAAACGGAGGAACTGCTTACGAGCAGTACTTC.

This sequence joins TRBV9 and TRBJ2-5, with 8 bases that match TRBD2. The V and J ends lost 6 bases and 4 bases, in that order; junction bases with no gene match: 14. Germline-derived CDR1 and CDR2 are SGDLS and YYNGEE. This CDR3 comprises 16 residues. CDR3 sequence reads: CASIPVRGTRGETQYF. For the CDR3, the DNA is TGTGCCAGCATCCCTGTGCGCGGGACTAGGGGAGAGACCCAGTACTTC.